This T cell receptor beta chain came from a study of blood T cell repertoires in COVID-19. Across the study: Researchers got acute and convalescent COVID-19 samples from the United States, Italy and Spain. T cells, B-cell-depleted T cells, or PBMCs supplied cDNA or gDNA.

V gave up 2 bases and J gave up 2 bases, with 10 bases separating them. The germline gives CDR1 MNHEY, CDR2 SVGEGT. This CDR3 has 15 residues. Original handling: Nucleated cell counts were estimated from reference gene primer amplification. The table came from immunoSEQ multiplex PCR; TCRdb's copy has only in-frame clones and leaves some out. V and J calls and clone size are given by that table; D and trimming were obtained from the DNA. The sample consists of approximately 390,000 clones, around 91% of them appearing once. The sample consisted of peripheral blood. This sequence was found in a man aged 18 to 29 with active or convalescent COVID-19. The V and J genes are TRBV6-2 or TRBV6-3 and TRBJ1-5; a weak D match, TRBD1 (6 bases). The CDR3 sequence: CASSYGQSGNQPQHF. The CDR3 nucleotides read TGTGCCAGCAGTTACGGACAGTCTGGCAATCAGCCCCAGCATTTT.